Detailed here is one T cell receptor (beta chain). This clone showed up just once. The target of this receptor is not known. Per-base qualities were not stored, and no clone one base away is much larger. The collaborating institutions used their own protocols to collect whole blood in K2EDTA tubes. For TCRbeta analysis, collaborators shipped samples as frozen whole blood, isolated PBMCs, or DNA extracted from either of those sample types. The germline V gene gives CDR1 as KGHSH and CDR2 as LQKENI. V and J lose 6 bases and 6 bases, and a span of 7 bases separates them. From cysteine to phenylalanine, the CDR3 is 11 amino acids long. CDR3 DNA is the only sequence kept; it has 33 bases, read in frame from the first base. The entry originates in a study of blood T cell repertoires in COVID-19 (dated by TCRdb to 2020 to 2021). Notes on the research overall: Collaborator samples came from the United States, Italy and Spain and covered acute and convalescent phases of COVID-19. The material from the prospective study consisted of cDNA or gDNA derived from T cells, B-cell-depleted T cells, or PBMCs. Subjects who had been exposed to COVID-19, were actively infected with it, or had recovered from it provided the deeply sampled blood TCRbeta repertoires that made up the dataset. A freely available public database, intended as a resource for researchers studying the immune response to SARS-CoV-2, is where the repertoires were released. Samples came from the ongoing ImmuneRACE study (first 160 participants) plus 1,254 subjects from 6 global collaborators. The sample metadata nearly always contained a de-identified subject ID, COVID-19 status, age in years and sex. Where available, HLA class I and class II types were obtained from metadata supplied by the sample provider rather than from assay-based typing. What the authors observed across the whole study: Clinical and demographic metadata were provided uncurated, with the amount varying by source and participant.

TCRbeta CDR3 regions were amplified from genomic DNA by means of the immunoSEQ Assay, a bias-controlled multiplex PCR. The authors' analysis ran thus. Nucleated cell counts per sample were estimated from amplification of reference gene primers within the assay. To quantify the absolute abundance of each unique TCRbeta CDR3 rearrangement, sequence reads were collapsed and filtered. For each sample, productive Simpson clonality was calculated as the square root of Simpson's diversity index over productive rearrangements. Entries here come from immuneACCESS through TCRdb and include only in-frame sequences with V and J called. Some clones fail to appear in such tables; in the studies checked, an unresolved V gene covers under half of the shortfall, and the cause of the remainder is unknown. From that table come the V and J calls and clone size; the DNA was used to work out D and trimming. A total of around 90,000 clones appear in this sample, around 80% of them only once. The ten top clones hold 15% to 20% of the sample.

The specimen sequenced was peripheral blood. Recombination linked TRBV18 to TRBJ2-3; the D gene remains uncertain. This TCR was recovered from a human donor in a cohort sampled during active COVID-19. The CDR3 has the sequence CASSLEDTQYF. Here is the DNA: TGTGCCAGCTCCTTAGAGGATACGCAGTATTTT.